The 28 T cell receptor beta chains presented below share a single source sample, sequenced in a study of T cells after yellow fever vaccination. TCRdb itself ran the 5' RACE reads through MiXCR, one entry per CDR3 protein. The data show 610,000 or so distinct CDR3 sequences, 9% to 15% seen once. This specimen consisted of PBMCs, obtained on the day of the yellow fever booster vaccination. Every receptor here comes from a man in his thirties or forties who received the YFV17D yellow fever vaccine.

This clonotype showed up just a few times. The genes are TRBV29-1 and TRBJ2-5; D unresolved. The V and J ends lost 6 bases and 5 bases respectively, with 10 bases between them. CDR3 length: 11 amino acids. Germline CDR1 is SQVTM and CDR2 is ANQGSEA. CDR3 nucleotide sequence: TGCAGCGTCCTCGTCGGGGAGACCCAGTACTTC. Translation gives CSVLVGETQYF. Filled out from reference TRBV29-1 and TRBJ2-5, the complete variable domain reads SAVISQKPSRDICQRGTSLTIQCQVDSQVTMMFWYRQQPGQSLTLIATANQGSEATYESGFVIDKFPISRPNLTFSTLTVSNMSPEDSSIYLCSVLVGETQYFGPGTRLLVL.

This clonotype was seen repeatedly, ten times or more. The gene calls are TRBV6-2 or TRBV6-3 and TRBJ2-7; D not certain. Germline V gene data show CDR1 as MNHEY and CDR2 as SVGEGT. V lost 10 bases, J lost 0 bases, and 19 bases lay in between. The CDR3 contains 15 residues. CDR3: CATETQTVSSYEQYF. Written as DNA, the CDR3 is TGTGCCACCGAGACGCAGACGGTTAGCTCCTACGAGCAGTACTTC.

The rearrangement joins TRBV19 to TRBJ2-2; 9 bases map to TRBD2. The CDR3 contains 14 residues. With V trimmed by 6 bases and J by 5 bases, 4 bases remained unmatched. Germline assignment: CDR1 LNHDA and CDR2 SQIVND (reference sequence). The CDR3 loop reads CASRPSGITGELFF. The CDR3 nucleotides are TGTGCCAGTAGACCTAGCGGGATTACCGGGGAGCTGTTTTTT. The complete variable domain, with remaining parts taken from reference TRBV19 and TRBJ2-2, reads DGGITQSPKYLFRKEGQNVTLSCEQNLNHDAMYWYRQDPGQGLRLIYYSQIVNDFQKGDIAEGYSVSREKKESFPLTVTSAQKNPTAFYLCASRPSGITGELFFGEGSRLTVL.

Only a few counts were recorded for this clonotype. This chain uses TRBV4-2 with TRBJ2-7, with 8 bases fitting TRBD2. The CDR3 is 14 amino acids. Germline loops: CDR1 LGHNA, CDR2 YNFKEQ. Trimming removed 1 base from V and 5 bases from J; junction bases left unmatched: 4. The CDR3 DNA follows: TGTGCCAGCAGCCAAGGCGGGAGGCGGAACGAGCAGTACTTC. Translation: CASSQGGRRNEQYF.

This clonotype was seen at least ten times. DNA of the CDR3: TGCAGTGCTAGACCACCTAGCGGGGGCCCTGGTGAGCAGTTCTTC. It specifies CSARPPSGGPGEQFF. The chain combines TRBV20-1 with TRBJ2-1, with 10 positions matching TRBD2. The CDR3 sequence is 15 residues long. After removal of 2 bases from V and 9 bases from J, the junction contained 10 bases not matched to a gene. CDR1 and CDR2 from the germline V gene are DFQATT and SNEGSKA (reference sequence).

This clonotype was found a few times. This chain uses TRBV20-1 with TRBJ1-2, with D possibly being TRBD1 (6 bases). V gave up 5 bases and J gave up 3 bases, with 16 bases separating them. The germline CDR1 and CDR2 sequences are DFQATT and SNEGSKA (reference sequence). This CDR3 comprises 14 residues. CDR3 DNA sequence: TGCAGTGCTCAGACAGGAAAAGGAGACTATGGCTACACCTTC. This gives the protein CSAQTGKGDYGYTF.

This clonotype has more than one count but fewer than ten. The CDR3 loop is CASSSRTGSGNTIYF. DNA of the CDR3: TGTGCCAGCAGCTCCCGGACAGGCTCTGGAAACACCATATATTTT. The V call is TRBV7-9, the J call TRBJ1-3, with 7 bases fitting TRBD1. Germline trimming cut 4 bases from V and 0 bases from J; bases unmatched to any gene: 3. The germline gives CDR1 SEHNR, CDR2 FQNEAQ (reference sequence). The CDR3 loop spans 15 amino acids.

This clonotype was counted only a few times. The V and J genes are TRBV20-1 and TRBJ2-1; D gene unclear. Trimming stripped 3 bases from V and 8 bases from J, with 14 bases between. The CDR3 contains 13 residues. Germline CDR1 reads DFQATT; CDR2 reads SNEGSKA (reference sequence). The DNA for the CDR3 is TGCAGTGCTAGTCTAAGCCTGGTCGATGAGCAGTTCTTC. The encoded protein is CSASLSLVDEQFF.

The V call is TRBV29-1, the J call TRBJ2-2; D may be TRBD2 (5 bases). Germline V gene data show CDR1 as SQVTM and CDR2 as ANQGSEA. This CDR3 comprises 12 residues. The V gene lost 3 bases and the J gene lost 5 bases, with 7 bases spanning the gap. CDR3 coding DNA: TGCAGCGTTGAGAGGAGGACCGGGGAGCTGTTTTTT. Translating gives CSVERRTGELFF.

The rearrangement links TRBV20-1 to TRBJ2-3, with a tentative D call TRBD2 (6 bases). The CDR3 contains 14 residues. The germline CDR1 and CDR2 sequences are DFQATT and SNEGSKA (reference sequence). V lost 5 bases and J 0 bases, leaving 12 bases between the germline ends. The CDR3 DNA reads TGCAGTGCTCTTAGGGCGGGAAGCACAGATACGCAGTATTTT. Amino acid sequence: CSALRAGSTDTQYF.

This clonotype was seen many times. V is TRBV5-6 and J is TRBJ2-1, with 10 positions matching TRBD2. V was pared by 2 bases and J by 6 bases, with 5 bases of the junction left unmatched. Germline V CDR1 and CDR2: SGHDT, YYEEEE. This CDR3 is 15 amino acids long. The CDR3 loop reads CASSFSSGSRNEQFF. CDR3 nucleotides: TGTGCCAGCAGCTTCTCTAGCGGGAGTCGCAATGAGCAGTTCTTC. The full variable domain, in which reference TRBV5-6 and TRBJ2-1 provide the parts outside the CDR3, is DAGVTQSPTHLIKTRGQQVTLRCSPKSGHDTVSWYQQALGQGPQFIFQYYEEEERQRGNFPDRFSGHQFPNYSSELNVNALLLGDSALYLCASSFSSGSRNEQFFGPGTRLTVL.

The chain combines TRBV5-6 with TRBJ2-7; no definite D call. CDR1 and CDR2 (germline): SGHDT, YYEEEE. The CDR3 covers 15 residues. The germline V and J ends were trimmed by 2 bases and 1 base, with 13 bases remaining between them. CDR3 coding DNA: TGTGCCAGCAGCTTCTCACCTACCGATTCCTACGAGCAGTACTTC. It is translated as CASSFSPTDSYEQYF.

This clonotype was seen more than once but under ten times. CDR3 amino acids: CSVVAGGLGTQYF. The CDR3 bases are TGCAGCGTTGTTGCTGGGGGCCTAGGGACCCAGTACTTC. V gene TRBV29-1 combines with J gene TRBJ2-5; maybe TRBD1 (6 bases). This CDR3 comprises 13 residues. Between the trimmed V and J ends, which lost 4 bases and 7 bases, there was a span of 16 bases. Per the germline V gene, CDR1 is SQVTM and CDR2 is ANQGSEA.

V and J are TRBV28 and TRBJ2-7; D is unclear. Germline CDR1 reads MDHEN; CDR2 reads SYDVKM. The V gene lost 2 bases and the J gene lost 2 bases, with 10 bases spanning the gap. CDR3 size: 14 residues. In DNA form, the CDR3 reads TGTGCCAGCAGTTTAGGGATTACAGCCTACGAGCAGTACTTC. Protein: CASSLGITAYEQYF.

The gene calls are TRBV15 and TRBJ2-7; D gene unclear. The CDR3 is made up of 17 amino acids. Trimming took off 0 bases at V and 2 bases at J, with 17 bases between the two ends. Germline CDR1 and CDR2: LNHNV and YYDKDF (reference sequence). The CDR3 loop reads CATSREGFRNVPYEQYF. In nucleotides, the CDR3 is TGTGCCACCAGCAGAGAGGGGTTCCGCAACGTGCCCTACGAGCAGTACTTC.

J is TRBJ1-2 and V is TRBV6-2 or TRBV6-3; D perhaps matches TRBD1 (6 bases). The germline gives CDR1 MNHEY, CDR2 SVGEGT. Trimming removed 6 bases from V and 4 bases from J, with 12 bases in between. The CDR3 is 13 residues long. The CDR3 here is CASRRGGVYGYTF. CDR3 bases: TGTGCCAGCAGACGTGGGGGCGTCTATGGCTACACCTTC.

CDR3 DNA sequence: TGTGCCAGCAGCCAGGGACGTCGGACCCAGTACTTC. As protein: CASSQGRRTQYF. The chain has TRBV14 and TRBJ2-5, with D tentatively TRBD1 or TRBD2 (5 bases each). V lost 3 bases to trimming and J lost 7 bases, with 9 bases between them. Germline V lookup: CDR1 SGHDN, CDR2 FVKESK. The CDR3 has 12 amino acids.

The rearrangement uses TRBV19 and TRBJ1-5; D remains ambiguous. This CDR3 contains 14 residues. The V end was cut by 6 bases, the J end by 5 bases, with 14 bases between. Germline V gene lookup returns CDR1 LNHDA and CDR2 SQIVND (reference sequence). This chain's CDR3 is CASSLTEPYQPQHF. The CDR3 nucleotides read TGTGCCAGTAGCCTAACGGAGCCCTATCAGCCCCAGCATTTT.

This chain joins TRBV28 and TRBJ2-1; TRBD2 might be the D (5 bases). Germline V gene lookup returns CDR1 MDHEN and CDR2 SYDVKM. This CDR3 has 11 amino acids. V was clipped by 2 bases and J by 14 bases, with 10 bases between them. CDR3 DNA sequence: TGTGCCAGCAGTTTAAAGGGAGAGGAGTTCTTC. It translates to CASSLKGEEFF.

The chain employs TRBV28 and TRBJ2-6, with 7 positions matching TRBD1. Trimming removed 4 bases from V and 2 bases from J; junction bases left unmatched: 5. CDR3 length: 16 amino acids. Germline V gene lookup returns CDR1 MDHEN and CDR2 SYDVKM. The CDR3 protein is CASSSTDRAGANVLTF. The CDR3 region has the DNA TGTGCCAGCAGTTCCACCGACAGGGCTGGGGCCAACGTCCTGACTTTC. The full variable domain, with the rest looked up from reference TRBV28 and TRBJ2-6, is DVKVTQSSRYLVKRTGEKVFLECVQDMDHENMFWYRQDPGLGLRLIYFSYDVKMKEKGDIPEGYSVSREKKERFSLILESASTNQTSMYLCASSSTDRAGANVLTFGAGSRLTVL.

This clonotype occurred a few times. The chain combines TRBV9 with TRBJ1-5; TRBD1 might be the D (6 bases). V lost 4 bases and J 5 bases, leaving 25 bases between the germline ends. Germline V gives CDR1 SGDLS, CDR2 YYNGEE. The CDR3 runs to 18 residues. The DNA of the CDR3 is TGTGCCAGCAGCCGGGATTCGGGGGGCTACCCTATCTATCAGCCCCAGCATTTT. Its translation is CASSRDSGGYPIYQPQHF.

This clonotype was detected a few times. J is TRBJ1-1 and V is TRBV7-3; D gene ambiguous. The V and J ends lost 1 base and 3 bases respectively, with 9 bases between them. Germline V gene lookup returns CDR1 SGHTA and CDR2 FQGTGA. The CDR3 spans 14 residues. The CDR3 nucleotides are TGTGCCAGCAGCTTAAATCCAGGCGACACTGAAGCTTTCTTT. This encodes CASSLNPGDTEAFF.

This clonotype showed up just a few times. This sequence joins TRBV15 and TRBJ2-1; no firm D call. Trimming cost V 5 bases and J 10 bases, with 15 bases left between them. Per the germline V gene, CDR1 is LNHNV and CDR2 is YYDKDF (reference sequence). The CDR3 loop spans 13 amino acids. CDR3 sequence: CATSHRHDSEQFF. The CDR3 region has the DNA TGTGCCACCAGCCACCGCCACGACTCCGAGCAGTTCTTC.

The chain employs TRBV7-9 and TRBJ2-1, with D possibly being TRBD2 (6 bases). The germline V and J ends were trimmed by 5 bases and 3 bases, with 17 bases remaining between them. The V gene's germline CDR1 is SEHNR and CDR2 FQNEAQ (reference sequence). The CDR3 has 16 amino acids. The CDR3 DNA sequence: TGTGCCAGCAGCCCACTTGAGCGGGCCGGCTACAATGAGCAGTTCTTC. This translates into CASSPLERAGYNEQFF.

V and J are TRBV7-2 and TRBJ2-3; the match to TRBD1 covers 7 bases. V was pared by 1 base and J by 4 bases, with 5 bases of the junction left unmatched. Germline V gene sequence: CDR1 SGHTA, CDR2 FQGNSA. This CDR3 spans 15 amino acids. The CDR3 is CASSLGSDRADTQYF. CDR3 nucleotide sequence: TGTGCCAGCAGCTTAGGGTCCGACAGGGCAGATACGCAGTATTTT.

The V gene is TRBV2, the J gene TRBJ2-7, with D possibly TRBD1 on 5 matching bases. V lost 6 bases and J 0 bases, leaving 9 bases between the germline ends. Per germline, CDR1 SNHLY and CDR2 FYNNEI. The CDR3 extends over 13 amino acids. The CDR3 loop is CASRQGSSYEQYF. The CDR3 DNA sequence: TGTGCCAGCAGGCAGGGAAGCTCCTACGAGCAGTACTTC.

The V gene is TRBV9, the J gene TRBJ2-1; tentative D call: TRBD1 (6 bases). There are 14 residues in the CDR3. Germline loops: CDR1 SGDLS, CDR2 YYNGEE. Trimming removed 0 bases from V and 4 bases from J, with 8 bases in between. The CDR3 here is CASSVAQGYNEQFF. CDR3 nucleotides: TGTGCCAGCAGCGTAGCACAGGGATACAATGAGCAGTTCTTC.

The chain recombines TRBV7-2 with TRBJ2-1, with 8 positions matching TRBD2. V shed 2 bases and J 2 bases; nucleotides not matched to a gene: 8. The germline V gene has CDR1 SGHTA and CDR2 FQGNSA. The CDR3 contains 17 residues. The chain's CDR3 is CASSLMQGRGAYNEQFF. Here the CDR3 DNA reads TGTGCCAGCAGCTTAATGCAGGGGCGGGGGGCCTACAATGAGCAGTTCTTC.